The T cell receptor beta chain described here comes from a study of Graves' ophthalmopathy and Graves' hyperthyroidism. Across the whole study: At the time of initial diagnosis and before any treatment, peripheral blood was collected. Study-wide results and limits: Among expanded thyroid clonotypes above 0.001 frequency, most also occurred in blood.

Certain patients were not enrolled. These were patients with other autoimmune diseases, uncontrolled infections, pregnancy or lactation. Thyroid ultrasound, orbital computed tomography, TRAb, serum thyroxine and clinical symptoms formed the basis of diagnosis. Investigators amplified TCR beta CDR3 regions from RNA transcripts. RT-PCR in the first round used HTBI primers; a second-round multiplex PCR followed. MiXCR was run by TCRdb on the multiplex PCR reads, yielding one entry per CDR3 protein. The top ten clones hold approximately 7% of a sample with about 620,000 distinct CDR3 sequences, about a fifth of them seen once. The CDR3 extends over 16 amino acids. V gave up 5 bases and J gave up 2 bases, with 13 bases separating them. Germline values: CDR1 SGHAT, CDR2 FQNNGV. This clonotype came up many times. Antigen specificity is unknown.

The TCR originated in a woman between 18 and 30 years old with stable Graves' hyperthyroidism. Some clones in this sample may be carry-over from other donors' samples. This chain links TRBV11-2 with TRBJ2-6; D is tentatively TRBD1 or TRBD2 (5 bases each). The sequencing sample was made of peripheral blood. The CDR3 nucleotides are TGTGCCAGCAGCCTGATATGGGGGACTGGGGCCAACGTCCTGACTTTC. This sequence encodes CASSLIWGTGANVLTF.